The 26 T cell receptor beta chains below all came from one sample that was sequenced in a study of blood T cell repertoires in COVID-19. Clones were sequenced by immunoSEQ multiplex PCR, and TCRdb holds only the in-frame ones, with some missing. The data hold some 140,000 clones, with 84% observed a single time. The source material was PBMCs or T cells enriched from blood (not recorded which). All receptors derive from a man in his forties with acute COVID-19.

CDR3 amino acids: CASTSQAIPHEQYF. The CDR3 DNA reads TGTGCCAGTACATCACAGGCCATCCCTCACGAGCAGTACTTC. The rearrangement links TRBV28 to TRBJ2-7; possibly TRBD1 for D (5 bases). The V gene lost 9 bases and the J gene lost 5 bases, with 20 bases spanning the gap. This CDR3 region has 14 residues. Germline CDR1 MDHEN, CDR2 SYDVKM.

CDR3 residues: CASSLGLTGQKAAFF. Here the CDR3 DNA reads TGCGCCAGCAGCTTGGGATTGACAGGGCAAAAGGCAGCTTTCTTT. V usage is TRBV5-1 and J usage is TRBJ1-1, with 7 bases lining up with TRBD1. The V gene's germline CDR1 is SGHRS and CDR2 YFSETQ. The CDR3 loop spans 15 amino acids. Trimming took 0 bases from V and 10 from J; bases not matched to a gene: 12. Variable domain in full (rest from reference TRBV5-1 and TRBJ1-1): KAGVTQTPRYLIKTRGQQVTLSCSPISGHRSVSWYQQTPGQGLQFLFEYFSETQRNKGNFPGRFSGRQFSNSRSEMNVSTLELGDSALYLCASSLGLTGQKAAFFGQGTRLTVV.

This chain links TRBV6-5 with TRBJ1-2; D gene ambiguous. CDR3 length: 14 amino acids. Germline CDR1 reads MNHEY; CDR2 reads SVGAGI. V was shortened by 8 bases and J by 0 bases, with 13 bases between the two germline ends. The CDR3 region is CASLFKGANYGYTF. The CDR3 DNA reads TGTGCCAGCCTATTTAAGGGAGCTAACTATGGCTACACCTTC.

This chain uses TRBV11-2 with TRBJ2-1; no firm D call. V shed 0 bases and J shed 0 bases, with 9 bases lying between them. CDR1 and CDR2 from the germline V gene are SGHAT and FQNNGV. The CDR3 extends over 16 amino acids. The CDR3 loop reads CASSLDLRSSYNEQFF. The DNA of the CDR3 is TGTGCCAGCAGCTTAGATCTTAGGAGCTCCTACAATGAGCAGTTCTTC.

This rearrangement joins TRBV24-1 to TRBJ1-2; possibly TRBD1 for D (6 bases). The CDR3 spans 14 residues. Trimming left V 2 bases short and J 2 bases short, with 8 bases between. The V gene's germline CDR1 is KGHDR and CDR2 SFDVKD. The CDR3 region has the DNA TGTGCCACCAGTGATTCGGGACAAAACTATGGCTACACCTTC. Its protein product is CATSDSGQNYGYTF.

V is TRBV7-9 and J is TRBJ2-5; 7 bases map to TRBD2. The ends lost 3 bases at V and 2 bases at J; junction bases unmatched: 6. The CDR3 extends over 15 amino acids. Germline CDR1 and CDR2: SEHNR and FQNEAQ (reference sequence). CDR3 nucleotides: TGTGCCAGCAGCTTCAGCCGACTAGCACAAGAGACCCAGTACTTC. This sequence encodes CASSFSRLAQETQYF. Drawing the rest from reference TRBV7-9 and TRBJ2-5, the complete variable domain is DTGVSQNPRHKITKRGQNVTFRCDPISEHNRLYWYRQTLGQGPEFLTYFQNEAQLEKSRLLSDRFSAERPKGSFSTLEIQRTEQGDSAMYLCASSFSRLAQETQYFGPGTRLLVL.

The chain uses TRBV5-4 and TRBJ2-7; TRBD1 matches at 7 bases. V shed 4 bases, J shed 0 bases, and the junction held 10 bases outside the gene matches. The CDR3 loop spans 16 amino acids. Germline loops: CDR1 SGHNT, CDR2 YYREEE (reference sequence). The CDR3 bases are TGTGCCAGCAGCCATGAGGGGACAGCCTTCTCCTACGAGCAGTACTTC. Its protein product is CASSHEGTAFSYEQYF.

V usage is TRBV7-2 and J usage is TRBJ1-4; tentative D call: TRBD1 (6 bases). Trimming stripped 5 bases from V and 0 bases from J, with 10 bases between. In germline, CDR1 is SGHTA, CDR2 FQGNSA. CDR3 length: 15 amino acids. The chain's CDR3 is CASSRTGTTNEKLFF. CDR3 DNA sequence: TGTGCCAGCAGCCGTACAGGGACAACTAATGAAAAACTGTTTTTT.

As DNA, the CDR3 is TGTGCCAGCAGCTTGCGACTCCACTCCTACGAGCAGTACTTC. This codes for CASSLRLHSYEQYF. The V call is TRBV7-2, the J call TRBJ2-7, with D hard to call. With 3 bases removed from V and 0 bases from J, the gap between germline ends came to 9 bases. CDR3 size: 14 residues. Germline CDR1 is SGHTA and CDR2 is FQGNSA.

This chain links TRBV7-9 with TRBJ1-1; D not resolved. Germline lookup yields CDR1 SEHNR and CDR2 FQNEAQ (reference sequence). V was trimmed by 1 base and J by 3 bases, leaving 9 bases between them. CDR3 size: 14 residues. CDR3 sequence: CASSLVSRDTEAFF. As DNA, the CDR3 is TGTGCCAGCAGCTTAGTCAGTCGGGACACTGAAGCTTTCTTT.

This rearrangement joins TRBV28 to TRBJ2-3; TRBD1 is a possible D gene (6 bases). Germline values: CDR1 MDHEN, CDR2 SYDVKM. V was shortened by 6 bases and J by 6 bases, with 13 bases between the two germline ends. The CDR3 totals 13 residues. CDR3 protein: CASSSLRGDTQYF. DNA for the CDR3: TGTGCCAGCAGCTCCCTAAGGGGGGATACGCAGTATTTT.

V gene TRBV2 combines with J gene TRBJ2-1; TRBD2 is a possible D gene (6 bases). Trimming left V 6 bases short and J 9 bases short, with 12 bases between. CDR1 SNHLY and CDR2 FYNNEI come from the germline V gene. The CDR3 length is 12 residues. The CDR3 DNA is TGTGCCAGCAGCTGGACTAATCGTGAGCAGTTCTTC. Protein: CASSWTNREQFF.

The genes are TRBV6-2 or TRBV6-3 and TRBJ2-1, with D tentatively TRBD2 (5 bases). The CDR3 extends over 15 amino acids. Trimming took 2 bases from V and 7 from J, leaving 15 bases between them. Per germline, CDR1 MNHEY and CDR2 SVGEGT. CDR3 loop: CASSYRGTYTNEQFF. CDR3 DNA: TGTGCCAGCAGTTACCGGGGAACATACACGAATGAGCAGTTCTTC.

The CDR3 bases are TGTGCCAGCAGCTTCTCTAGCGGGGGCCCTCCCACAGATACGCAGTATTTT. It specifies CASSFSSGGPPTDTQYF. The chain combines TRBV7-6 with TRBJ2-3; 10 nucleotides match TRBD2. Trimming took 3 bases from V and 2 from J; bases not matched to a gene: 8. CDR1 is SGHVS and CDR2 is FNYEAQ in the germline V gene. CDR3 length: 17 amino acids.

The chain links TRBV27 to TRBJ2-7; TRBD1 matches 8 bases. The CDR3 is 15 amino acids. The V gene's germline CDR1 is MNHEY and CDR2 SMNVEV (reference sequence). V gave up 5 bases and J gave up 8 bases; unmatched junction bases: 14. CDR3 in amino acids: CASSTTHSQGAKQYF. For the CDR3, the DNA is TGTGCCAGCAGTACAACACACAGTCAGGGGGCGAAGCAGTACTTC.

This chain links TRBV12-3 or TRBV12-4 with TRBJ1-3; D is undetermined. The germline V and J ends were trimmed by 7 bases and 9 bases, with 10 bases remaining between them. The CDR3 spans 11 residues. As DNA, the CDR3 is TGTGCCAGCAATCTTGGCAGCACCATATATTTT. Encoded protein: CASNLGSTIYF.

The rearrangement links TRBV24-1 to TRBJ2-1, with 8 bases matching TRBD1. The CDR3 runs to 16 residues. Germline V lookup: CDR1 KGHDR, CDR2 SFDVKD. J was trimmed by 6 bases and V by 3 bases; bases with no gene match: 9. For the CDR3, the DNA is TGTGCCACCAGTGATAGAGGACAGGGCCCGGGCAATGAGCAGTTCTTC. Translation gives CATSDRGQGPGNEQFF.

V gene TRBV7-9 combines with J gene TRBJ2-4, with a weak D call TRBD1 (6 bases). The CDR3 sequence is 17 residues long. Germline CDR1 reads SEHNR; CDR2 reads FQNEAQ (reference sequence). The V and J ends lost 5 bases and 1 base respectively, with 18 bases between them. The chain's CDR3 is CASSDPRGMEAKNIQYF. CDR3 nucleotide sequence: TGTGCCAGCAGCGACCCAAGGGGGATGGAGGCCAAAAACATTCAGTACTTC.

V usage is TRBV4-3 and J usage is TRBJ2-1; 9 nucleotides match TRBD1. Germline CDR1 and CDR2: LGHNA and YSLEER. The junction had 7 bases not matched to a gene; V was cut back by 2 bases and J by 2 bases. The CDR3 loop spans 17 amino acids. The DNA for the CDR3 is TGCGCCAGCAGCCAACACGCGGGACAGGGCGCCTACAATGAGCAGTTCTTC. It specifies CASSQHAGQGAYNEQFF.

The rearrangement joins TRBV15 to TRBJ1-5; D may be TRBD1 (5 bases). The V gene's germline CDR1 is LNHNV and CDR2 YYDKDF (reference sequence). V lost 1 base and J 3 bases, leaving 13 bases between the germline ends. There are 16 residues in the CDR3. The CDR3: CATSRGGVSDNQPQHF. CDR3 nucleotides: TGTGCCACCAGCAGAGGGGGGGTAAGCGACAATCAGCCCCAGCATTTT.

The rearrangement joins TRBV28 to TRBJ2-5, with 7 positions matching TRBD2. Germline lookup yields CDR1 MDHEN and CDR2 SYDVKM. The CDR3 is 12 amino acids. Unmatched junction bases numbered 4, after V lost 7 bases and J lost 5 bases. The CDR3 loop reads CASNGGGETQYF. Written as DNA, the CDR3 is TGTGCCAGCAACGGGGGAGGGGAGACCCAGTACTTC.

The gene calls are TRBV3-1 (or the pseudogene TRBV3-2) and TRBJ2-1; TRBD2 might be the D (6 bases). V shed 3 bases and J shed 8 bases, with 14 bases lying between them. Germline-derived CDR1 and CDR2 are LGHDT and YNNKEL (reference sequence). There are 14 residues in the CDR3. The CDR3 reads CASSHKDYSHEQFF. In DNA form, the CDR3 reads TGTGCCAGCAGCCATAAGGACTATAGTCATGAGCAGTTCTTC.

V is TRBV19 and J is TRBJ2-1, with D perhaps TRBD2 (5 bases). The CDR3 has 14 residues. Germline V gene data show CDR1 as LNHDA and CDR2 as SQIVND (reference sequence). V was clipped by 2 bases and J by 3 bases, with 8 bases between them. This chain's CDR3 is CASSIRGNYNEQFF. In DNA, the CDR3 is TGTGCCAGTAGTATACGGGGAAACTACAATGAGCAGTTCTTC.

In its sample, this clone was seen once. This sequence joins TRBV18 and TRBJ1-6; perhaps TRBD1 as D (5 bases). V was trimmed by 10 bases and J by 1 base, leaving 8 bases between them. Germline lookup yields CDR1 KGHSH and CDR2 LQKENI. The CDR3 runs 13 residues. The CDR3 reads CATTGSYNSPLHF. CDR3 coding DNA: TGTGCCACCACAGGTTCCTATAATTCACCCCTCCACTTT.

The chain combines TRBV2 with TRBJ2-3; D unclear. V dropped 6 bases and J dropped 2 bases, with 9 bases sitting between them. Germline V gene data show CDR1 as SNHLY and CDR2 as FYNNEI. This CDR3 is built from 13 residues. CDR3: CASRGTVTDTQYF. The CDR3 DNA reads TGTGCCAGCAGGGGCACTGTCACAGATACGCAGTATTTT.

V usage is TRBV11-2 and J usage is TRBJ2-2; 7 bases align to TRBD2. The CDR3 contains 17 residues. Trimming removed 0 bases from V and 6 bases from J; junction bases left unmatched: 10. The V gene's germline CDR1 is SGHAT and CDR2 FQNNGV. CDR3 DNA sequence: TGTGCCAGCAGCTTAGATCGGGCGGGAGAGGGAGCCGGGGAGCTGTTTTTT. Amino acid sequence: CASSLDRAGEGAGELFF.